One and the same sample provided the 20 T cell receptor beta chains below, sequenced in a study of blood T cell repertoires in COVID-19. The method was immunoSEQ multiplex PCR; TCRdb's version includes in-frame clones alone and lacks a portion of them. The sample holds tens of thousands of clones, about 88% seen once. Material: peripheral blood. These receptors all come from a man aged 35-49 years with active COVID-19.

The chain employs TRBV19 and TRBJ2-2, with 9 bases identical to TRBD1. The CDR3 has 15 residues. From germline, CDR1 is LNHDA and CDR2 SQIVND (reference sequence). With 10 bases clipped from V and 1 base from J, the junction kept 7 bases outside the gene matches. The CDR3: CATAPGQGNTGELFF. The DNA for the CDR3 is TGTGCCACCGCACCGGGACAGGGGAACACCGGGGAGCTGTTTTTT. Combining the CDR3 with reference TRBV19 and TRBJ2-2 gives the whole variable domain DGGITQSPKYLFRKEGQNVTLSCEQNLNHDAMYWYRQDPGQGLRLIYYSQIVNDFQKGDIAEGYSVSREKKESFPLTVTSAQKNPTAFYLCATAPGQGNTGELFFGEGSRLTVL.

The chain links TRBV9 to TRBJ2-6; D gene ambiguous. Trimming pared 4 bases from V and 4 bases from J, leaving 18 bases between. The CDR3 runs to 17 residues. Germline loops: CDR1 SGDLS, CDR2 YYNGEE. CDR3 sequence (DNA): TGTGCCAGCAGCTCCCGTCCCAGTCCCCCCGGGGCCAACGTCCTGACTTTC. Protein sequence: CASSSRPSPPGANVLTF.

The chain recombines TRBV7-2 with TRBJ2-7; D gene ambiguous. CDR1 and CDR2 (germline): SGHTA, FQGNSA. Between the trimmed V and J ends, which lost 6 bases and 6 bases, there was a span of 15 bases. The CDR3 runs 13 residues. CDR3 loop: CASSPRSFGEQYF. In DNA form, the CDR3 reads TGTGCCAGCAGTCCTCGGAGCTTTGGCGAGCAGTACTTC.

V and J are TRBV11-2 and TRBJ2-3, with TRBD2 matching over 9 bases. Looked up from germline, CDR1 is SGHAT and CDR2 is FQNNGV. With 5 bases clipped from V and 3 bases from J, the junction kept 6 bases outside the gene matches. The CDR3 sequence is 15 residues long. CDR3 residues: CASSPWTSVTDTQYF. CDR3 bases: TGTGCCAGCAGCCCCTGGACTAGCGTTACAGATACGCAGTATTTT.

The V and J genes are TRBV3-1 (or the pseudogene TRBV3-2) and TRBJ2-1; perhaps TRBD2 as D (6 bases). Per the germline V gene, CDR1 is LGHDT and CDR2 is YNNKEL (reference sequence). The V end was cut by 1 base, the J end by 9 bases, with 19 bases between. The CDR3 contains 16 residues. Written as DNA, the CDR3 is TGTGCCAGCAGCCAAGGGGGCGGGACCGCTGTGGGTGAGCAGTTCTTC. This sequence encodes CASSQGGGTAVGEQFF.

This clone appeared a single time. This chain links TRBV19 with TRBJ2-7; 12 positions match TRBD2. After removal of 9 bases from V and 7 bases from J, the junction contained 7 bases not matched to a gene. This CDR3 has 13 residues. In germline, CDR1 is LNHDA, CDR2 SQIVND (reference sequence). CDR3: CASTSGTSGEQYF. CDR3 nucleotides: TGTGCCAGCACCTCTGGGACTAGCGGGGAGCAGTACTTC.

This clone showed up just a few times. This rearrangement joins TRBV2 to TRBJ2-2; D is possibly TRBD1 (6 bases). Germline loops: CDR1 SNHLY, CDR2 FYNNEI. The CDR3 runs 17 residues. V was trimmed by 0 bases and J by 5 bases, leaving 16 bases between them. CDR3 sequence (DNA): TGTGCCAGCAGTGAAGCTTCAACAGGGATGTGGACCGGGGAGCTGTTTTTT. This translates into CASSEASTGMWTGELFF.

This chain links TRBV6-5 with TRBJ2-7; TRBD1 agrees at 7 bases. Germline CDR1 MNHEY, CDR2 SVGAGI. The CDR3 is 14 amino acids. V was clipped by 0 bases and J by 5 bases; unmatched bases: 4. The CDR3 DNA reads as TGTGCCAGCAGTTACTCGACAGGGATGGACGAGCAGTACTTC. The encoded protein is CASSYSTGMDEQYF.

This clone was picked up one time. This chain uses TRBV5-4 with TRBJ2-2, with D perhaps TRBD1 (5 bases). Trimming removed 2 bases at V and 6 bases at J, with 11 bases between. The germline V gene has CDR1 SGHNT and CDR2 YYREEE (reference sequence). There are 14 residues in the CDR3. CDR3 DNA sequence: TGTGCCAGCAGCTTTGGCAGGGCAGCCGGGGAGCTGTTTTTT. Translated: CASSFGRAAGELFF.

V and J are TRBV14 and TRBJ2-3; no reliable D call. Trimming shortened V by 4 bases and J by 2 bases, and 7 bases separated the two germline ends. The V gene's germline CDR1 is SGHDN and CDR2 FVKESK. The CDR3 extends over 13 amino acids. CDR3 amino acids: CASSRGNTDTQYF. CDR3 DNA sequence: TGTGCCAGCAGCCGTGGCAACACAGATACGCAGTATTTT.

This chain links TRBV29-1 with TRBJ2-7, with TRBD1 matching 9 bases. Germline lookup yields CDR1 SQVTM and CDR2 ANQGSEA. The CDR3 sequence is 14 residues long. V gave up 1 base and J gave up 3 bases; unmatched junction bases: 4. The CDR3 DNA reads as TGCAGCGTTGAAGGAACAGGGGGCGACTACGAGCAGTACTTC. Translated, it gives CSVEGTGGDYEQYF.

The rearrangement links TRBV5-4 to TRBJ2-7; 9 bases are a match to TRBD2. The CDR3 length is 15 residues. V shed 3 bases and J 3 bases; nucleotides not matched to a gene: 7. Germline V gene sequence: CDR1 SGHNT, CDR2 YYREEE (reference sequence). CDR3 loop: CASSSDLAGSYEQYF. The CDR3 bases are TGTGCCAGCAGCTCCGATCTAGCGGGGAGCTACGAGCAGTACTTC.

The chain is built from TRBV5-1 and TRBJ2-5; 14 nucleotides align to TRBD2. The CDR3 is 16 residues long. From germline, CDR1 is SGHRS and CDR2 YFSETQ. J lost 4 bases, V lost 0 bases, and 2 bases had no gene match. CDR3 protein: CASSLGGLAGGETQYF. The CDR3 region has the DNA TGCGCCAGCAGCTTGGGAGGACTAGCGGGAGGAGAGACCCAGTACTTC.

The chain combines TRBV3-1 (or the pseudogene TRBV3-2) with TRBJ2-7; D remains unclear. This CDR3 comprises 11 residues. V was cut by 4 bases and J by 1 base, with 2 bases left in between. CDR1 is LGHDT and CDR2 is YNNKEL in the germline V gene (reference sequence). CDR3 sequence reads: CASSPSYEQYF. CDR3 coding DNA: TGTGCCAGCAGCCCTTCCTACGAGCAGTACTTC.

The chain recombines TRBV11-2 with TRBJ2-2, with D hard to call. The CDR3 contains 16 residues. The V gene lost 5 bases and the J gene lost 1 base, with 14 bases spanning the gap. Germline CDR1 is SGHAT and CDR2 is FQNNGV. The CDR3 DNA sequence: TGTGCCAGCAGCCCTAGAAATAGTCGGAACACCGGGGAGCTGTTTTTT. Amino acids: CASSPRNSRNTGELFF.

V and J are TRBV19 and TRBJ1-1, with a possible D match to TRBD1 (6 bases). Trimming removed 5 bases from V and 4 bases from J, with 17 bases in between. The CDR3 loop spans 15 amino acids. The germline V gene encodes CDR1 LNHDA and CDR2 SQIVND (reference sequence). In nucleotides, the CDR3 is TGTGCCAGTAGTCCTGAGGGGGTACGGGTCACTGAAGCTTTCTTT. Protein sequence: CASSPEGVRVTEAFF. Together with reference TRBV19 and TRBJ1-1, the CDR3 gives the full variable domain: DGGITQSPKYLFRKEGQNVTLSCEQNLNHDAMYWYRQDPGQGLRLIYYSQIVNDFQKGDIAEGYSVSREKKESFPLTVTSAQKNPTAFYLCASSPEGVRVTEAFFGQGTRLTVV.

The chain has TRBV6-5 and TRBJ1-6; 7 bases map to TRBD1. J gave up 7 bases and V 2 bases, and 2 bases lay outside the gene matches. CDR1 MNHEY and CDR2 SVGAGI come from the germline V gene. The CDR3 is 14 residues long. As DNA, the CDR3 is TGTGCCAGCAGTTACCAGGGGGTGAATTCACCCCTCCACTTT. This sequence encodes CASSYQGVNSPLHF.

The rearrangement uses TRBV9 and TRBJ2-7, with D possibly being TRBD2 (6 bases). Trimming removed 5 bases at V and 0 bases at J, with 15 bases between. Germline loops: CDR1 SGDLS, CDR2 YYNGEE. This CDR3 comprises 15 residues. CDR3 region: CASSPIAVSSYEQYF. In DNA form, the CDR3 reads TGTGCCAGCAGTCCTATAGCGGTAAGCTCCTACGAGCAGTACTTC.

The V and J genes are TRBV9 and TRBJ2-2, with 8 bases aligning to TRBD1. With 4 bases clipped from V and 3 bases from J, the junction kept 17 bases outside the gene matches. The CDR3 is 19 amino acids. Germline CDR1 SGDLS, CDR2 YYNGEE. The CDR3, as DNA: TGTGCCAGCAGCCCCCGTCTGGGGTGGACAGGGAAGGACACCGGGGAGCTGTTTTTT. It specifies CASSPRLGWTGKDTGELFF.

The genes are TRBV19 and TRBJ2-1; 16 bases are shared with TRBD2. The length of the CDR3 is 18 residues. With 5 bases clipped from V and 9 bases from J, the junction kept 13 bases outside the gene matches. Germline CDR1 is LNHDA and CDR2 is SQIVND (reference sequence). In nucleotides, the CDR3 is TGTGCCAGTAGTCTAGCCGGGACTAGCGGGAGGGCCTGGGGTGAGCAGTTCTTC. Translated, it gives CASSLAGTSGRAWGEQFF.